Below, 19 T cell receptor beta chains from the same sample are listed, as sequenced in a study of T cell repertoires in ileal Crohn's disease. TCRdb's copy holds only in-frame clones and misses some; the assay was immunoSEQ multiplex PCR. The sample has approximately 14,000 clones, approximately 79% seen once; the top ten hold over 11%. The time point denotes: inflamed ileum from the surgical specimen. The sample consisted of ileal tissue. The receptors here all came from an adult with Crohn's disease.

This chain joins TRBV11-2 and TRBJ1-5; no reliable D call. The CDR3 runs 13 residues. Germline V gene lookup returns CDR1 SGHAT and CDR2 FQNNGV. Trimming shortened V by 2 bases and J by 8 bases, and 10 bases separated the two germline ends. CDR3 in DNA: TGTGCCAGCAGCTTAAGGGTGGATAAGCCCCAGCATTTT. It yields the protein CASSLRVDKPQHF. Supplemented by reference TRBV11-2 and TRBJ1-5, the full variable domain reads EAGVAQSPRYKIIEKRQSVAFWCNPISGHATLYWYQQILGQGPKLLIQFQNNGVVDDSQLPKDRFSAERLKGVDSTLKIQPAKLEDSAVYLCASSLRVDKPQHFGDGTRLSIL.

The chain employs TRBV5-6 and TRBJ2-1; D possibly corresponds to TRBD1 (5 bases). Trimming removed 0 bases from V and 8 bases from J, with 9 bases in between. This CDR3 spans 13 amino acids. Germline assignment: CDR1 SGHDT and CDR2 YYEEEE. CDR3 region: CASSLAVGDEQFF. The CDR3 DNA sequence: TGTGCCAGCAGCTTGGCCGTAGGGGATGAGCAGTTCTTC.

The chain links TRBV6-6 to TRBJ2-2, with no clear D. Germline assignment: CDR1 MNHNY and CDR2 SVGAGI (reference sequence). Trimming left V 10 bases short and J 3 bases short, with 12 bases between. The CDR3 is made up of 13 amino acids. CDR3 nucleotide sequence: TGTGCCACCTTCCCCCCCTACACCGGGGAGCTGTTTTTT. Protein sequence: CATFPPYTGELFF.

The genes are TRBV2 and TRBJ1-5, with 8 bases that match TRBD1. The CDR3 loop spans 15 amino acids. The V and J ends lost 6 bases and 5 bases, in that order; junction bases with no gene match: 9. The germline V gene has CDR1 SNHLY and CDR2 FYNNEI. The CDR3 sequence is CASSHMGQVDQPQHF. CDR3 DNA: TGTGCCAGCAGCCATATGGGACAGGTTGATCAGCCCCAGCATTTT.

The rearrangement uses TRBV30 and TRBJ1-1, with D perhaps matching TRBD1 (6 bases). This CDR3 contains 16 residues. The germline CDR1 and CDR2 sequences are GTSNPN and SVGIG (reference sequence). V lost 1 base to trimming and J lost 0 bases, with 15 bases between them. DNA of the CDR3: TGTGCCTGGAGTGGAGAGGGACACCTGATGAACACTGAAGCTTTCTTT. The encoded protein is CAWSGEGHLMNTEAFF. The whole variable domain, remainder taken from reference TRBV30 and TRBJ1-1, is SQTIHQWPATLVQPVGSPLSLECTVEGTSNPNLYWYRQAAGRGLQLLFYSVGIGQISSEVPQNLSASRPQDRQFILSSKKLLLSDSGFYLCAWSGEGHLMNTEAFFGQGTRLTVV.

The chain links TRBV2 to TRBJ2-2; D gene ambiguous. V lost 7 bases and J 1 base, leaving 10 bases between the germline ends. The CDR3 length is 14 residues. The germline V gene encodes CDR1 SNHLY and CDR2 FYNNEI. CDR3 nucleotide sequence: TGTGCCAGCAACGGTCTGATGAACACCGGGGAGCTGTTTTTT. Amino acids: CASNGLMNTGELFF.

This clone was observed once. The chain recombines TRBV6-1 with TRBJ2-1, with D perhaps given as TRBD1 or TRBD2 (6 bases each). The CDR3 spans 15 residues. Deletions cut 2 bases from V and 4 bases from J, with 12 bases between. CDR1 is MNHNS and CDR2 is SASEGT in the germline V gene. The chain's CDR3 is CASSERGDGYNEQFF. CDR3 nucleotides: TGTGCCAGCAGTGAAAGGGGGGATGGGTACAATGAGCAGTTCTTC.

This clone was detected once. The V gene is TRBV10-1, the J gene TRBJ2-5; D perhaps matches TRBD2 (5 bases). Trimming pared 6 bases from V and 3 bases from J, leaving 17 bases between. The CDR3 has 15 residues. Germline V lookup: CDR1 WNHNN, CDR2 SYGVQD (reference sequence). This chain's CDR3 is CASSPNPPGKETQYF. CDR3 DNA sequence: TGCGCCAGCAGCCCAAACCCCCCGGGGAAAGAGACCCAGTACTTC.

This clone has just one count. The V gene is TRBV30, the J gene TRBJ2-1, with D perhaps matching TRBD2 (5 bases). The CDR3 totals 12 residues. Trimming took off 2 bases at V and 11 bases at J, with 13 bases between the two ends. Germline CDR1 and CDR2: GTSNPN and SVGIG (reference sequence). This chain's CDR3 is CAWSPEGGKQFF. CDR3 coding DNA: TGTGCCTGGAGTCCCGAGGGTGGAAAGCAGTTCTTC.

The chain joins TRBV5-4 to TRBJ2-5; D gene unclear. CDR1 is SGHNT and CDR2 is YYREEE in the germline V gene (reference sequence). This CDR3 spans 14 amino acids. The V gene lost 4 bases and the J gene lost 2 bases, with 12 bases spanning the gap. CDR3 amino acids: CASSPLELQETQYF. As DNA, the CDR3 is TGTGCCAGCAGCCCTCTAGAATTACAAGAGACCCAGTACTTC.

This clone occurred once. V is TRBV11-2 and J is TRBJ1-2, with D tentatively TRBD1 (6 bases). V was trimmed by 4 bases and J by 4 bases, leaving 13 bases between them. This CDR3 spans 14 amino acids. From germline, CDR1 is SGHAT and CDR2 FQNNGV. The CDR3 sequence is CASSYPGAGYGYTF. In DNA, the CDR3 is TGTGCCAGCAGCTACCCAGGGGCGGGCTATGGCTACACCTTC.

The chain links TRBV5-1 to TRBJ2-7; D is ambiguous. Trimming took 2 bases from V and 4 from J, leaving 4 bases between them. The CDR3 runs to 11 residues. Germline CDR1 is SGHRS and CDR2 is YFSETQ. In nucleotides, the CDR3 is TGCGCCAGCAGCTTTGGTTACGAGCAGTACTTC. It translates to CASSFGYEQYF.

The V gene is TRBV9, the J gene TRBJ2-5, with TRBD2 matching over 7 bases. The V gene end was trimmed by 0 bases and the J gene end by 4 bases; junction bases not matched to a gene: 3. Germline CDR1 is SGDLS and CDR2 is YYNGEE. The CDR3 spans 14 residues. CDR3 sequence reads: CASSVGGGGETQYF. DNA of the CDR3: TGTGCCAGCAGCGTAGGCGGGGGAGGAGAGACCCAGTACTTC.

This clone has just a few counts. The rearrangement uses TRBV13 and TRBJ1-3; no reliable D call. The CDR3 is made up of 15 amino acids. CDR1 is PRHDT, CDR2 FYEKMQ, per germline (reference sequence). Trimming took 5 bases from V and 0 from J, leaving 11 bases between them. The CDR3 DNA reads TGTGCCAGCAGCATCAGTGGGCTCTCTGGAAACACCATATATTTT. Its translation: CASSISGLSGNTIYF.

The chain links TRBV6-1 to TRBJ1-3; D ambiguous. This CDR3 has 15 residues. Trimming cost V 6 bases and J 3 bases, with 15 bases left between them. Germline V gene data show CDR1 as MNHNS and CDR2 as SASEGT. CDR3 coding DNA: TGTGCCAGCAGCCAAGAGTGGGGAATTGGAAACACCATATATTTT. It yields the protein CASSQEWGIGNTIYF.

The chain uses TRBV6-5 and TRBJ1-4; D gene unclear. The length of the CDR3 is 14 residues. Trimming left V 5 bases short and J 0 bases short, with 7 bases between. Germline V gene lookup returns CDR1 MNHEY and CDR2 SVGAGI. The CDR3, as DNA: TGTGCCAGCAGTCGGTCCGCAACTAATGAAAAACTGTTTTTT. Residues: CASSRSATNEKLFF.

The V and J genes are TRBV5-1 and TRBJ1-1; D is unclear. Trimming removed 3 bases at V and 3 bases at J, with 12 bases between. The CDR3 length is 14 residues. Germline CDR1 and CDR2: SGHRS and YFSETQ. Written as DNA, the CDR3 is TGCGCCAGCAGCTCCTCGGGAGCCGACACTGAAGCTTTCTTT. Residues: CASSSSGADTEAFF.

This clone was counted once. This chain uses TRBV10-2 with TRBJ1-4; D perhaps matches TRBD1 (6 bases). This CDR3 spans 14 amino acids. Germline assignment: CDR1 WSHSY and CDR2 SAAADI. Trimming removed 8 bases from V and 5 bases from J, with 15 bases in between. CDR3 DNA sequence: TGCGCCAGCGGTACCGGGGGGCCAAATGAAAAACTGTTTTTT. It translates to CASGTGGPNEKLFF.

The chain combines TRBV4-2 with TRBJ1-4, with D hard to call. The CDR3 length is 15 residues. Trimming stripped 0 bases from V and 6 bases from J, with 11 bases between. Germline V gene data show CDR1 as LGHNA and CDR2 as YNFKEQ. The CDR3 protein is CASSQDWLADEKLFF. The CDR3 DNA reads TGTGCCAGCAGCCAAGATTGGCTCGCAGATGAAAAACTGTTTTTT.